The 9 T cell receptor beta chains below all came from one sample that was sequenced in a study of Graves' ophthalmopathy and Graves' hyperthyroidism. RNA served as the template for amplifying TCR beta CDR3 regions. The first round was an RT-PCR with HTBI primers, and the second round was a multiplex PCR. MiXCR, applied by TCRdb to the multiplex PCR reads, yields one record per CDR3 protein. This sample has roughly 1.1 million distinct CDR3 sequences; roughly 35% occur once, and the top ten carry around 10%. The sample taken for sequencing was peripheral blood or thyroid tissue (not recorded which). The receptor set was obtained from an adult man with Graves' hyperthyroidism.

The gene calls are TRBV18 and TRBJ1-1; D unclear. Trimming removed 1 base from V and 6 bases from J, with 15 bases in between. Germline V gene sequence: CDR1 KGHSH, CDR2 LQKENI. The CDR3 spans 15 residues. CDR3 in amino acids: CASSPLIQVSPEAFF. CDR3 DNA: TGTGCCAGCTCACCACTTATCCAGGTTTCGCCTGAAGCTTTCTTT.

The count of this clonotype is one. The V and J genes are TRBV9 and TRBJ2-5, with a possible D match to TRBD2 (5 bases). Germline values: CDR1 SGDLS, CDR2 YYNGEE. Trimming took off 0 bases at V and 4 bases at J, with 10 bases between the two ends. CDR3 length equals 14 residues. The CDR3 protein is CASSVDRLPETQYF. The DNA for the CDR3 is TGTGCCAGCAGCGTAGATCGACTACCAGAGACCCAGTACTTC.

The genes are TRBV20-1 and TRBJ2-5, with TRBD2 matching over 7 bases. CDR3 length: 14 amino acids. Trimming cost V 4 bases and J 5 bases; bases outside gene matches: 10. Germline V CDR1 and CDR2: DFQATT, SNEGSKA (reference sequence). The CDR3 protein is CSANDGRAGETQYF. CDR3 in DNA: TGCAGTGCTAACGATGGGAGGGCGGGGGAGACCCAGTACTTC.

This clonotype was picked up a small number of times. This chain uses TRBV11-1 with TRBJ2-7, with a tentative D call TRBD2 (5 bases). The length of the CDR3 is 15 residues. Per the germline V gene, CDR1 is SGHAT and CDR2 is FQDESV (reference sequence). V shed 5 bases and J shed 2 bases, with 16 bases lying between them. CDR3 region: CASSPFNDYTYEQYF. The CDR3 DNA reads as TGTGCCAGCAGCCCGTTCAATGACTATACCTACGAGCAGTACTTC.

This clonotype occurred a few times. The chain combines TRBV20-1 with TRBJ2-7, with 7 bases identical to TRBD1. Germline V CDR1 and CDR2: DFQATT, SNEGSKA (reference sequence). The CDR3 has 15 amino acids. With 2 bases clipped from V and 3 bases from J, the junction kept 10 bases outside the gene matches. The CDR3 protein is CSARSDRAPYYEQYF. The CDR3 coding sequence is TGCAGTGCTAGAAGTGACAGGGCACCGTACTACGAGCAGTACTTC.

The chain uses TRBV7-6 and TRBJ2-7, with D perhaps TRBD1 (6 bases). From germline, CDR1 is SGHVS and CDR2 FNYEAQ. V lost 5 bases and J 2 bases, leaving 22 bases between the germline ends. This CDR3 is built from 17 residues. CDR3 sequence reads: CASSRTSGTSNPYEQYF. The CDR3 DNA reads TGTGCCAGCAGCCGTACTTCCGGGACATCCAATCCCTACGAGCAGTACTTC.

V and J are TRBV19 and TRBJ1-1; D uncertain. Germline CDR1 LNHDA, CDR2 SQIVND (reference sequence). V lost 0 bases and J lost 5, with 7 bases in between. The length of the CDR3 is 13 residues. CDR3 bases: TGTGCCAGTAGTATAGAACTGGGGACTGAAGCTTTCTTT. Residues: CASSIELGTEAFF.

This clonotype came up many times. V usage is TRBV7-9 and J usage is TRBJ1-5; 7 bases match TRBD1. The CDR3 runs to 16 residues. The ends lost 0 bases at V and 8 bases at J; junction bases unmatched: 10. CDR1 is SEHNR, CDR2 FQNEAQ, per germline (reference sequence). The CDR3 is CASSLARTGSSEPQHF. The CDR3 region has the DNA TGTGCCAGCAGCTTAGCGAGGACAGGATCATCAGAGCCCCAGCATTTT.

In its sample, this clonotype was seen many times. The chain is built from TRBV20-1 and TRBJ1-5, with a tentative D call TRBD1 (5 bases). V gave up 1 base and J gave up 5 bases, with 21 bases separating them. There are 17 residues in the CDR3. Germline assignment: CDR1 DFQATT and CDR2 SNEGSKA (reference sequence). Here the CDR3 reads CSARVGRTPDVYQPQHF. For the CDR3, the DNA is TGCAGTGCTAGAGTGGGACGCACACCCGATGTGTATCAGCCCCAGCATTTT.